Given below is one TCR beta chain in context. The clone's antigen remains unknown. The sample holds no much larger clone one base away, and base qualities are not on file. V is clipped by 2 bases and J by 0 bases, and the sequence between their germline boundaries is 9 bases long. The CDR3 starts with the cysteine, ends with the phenylalanine, and has 15 residues. Just CDR3 DNA is preserved here, 45 bases in frame from base 1. Reading the germline V gene (reference sequence) gives CDR1 SEHNR and CDR2 FQNEAQ. The sample belongs to a study of blood T cell repertoires in COVID-19 (dated by TCRdb to 2018 to 2020). Background on the whole study: Collaborator samples came from the United States, Italy and Spain and covered acute and convalescent phases of COVID-19. The material from the prospective study consisted of cDNA or gDNA derived from T cells, B-cell-depleted T cells, or PBMCs. Subjects who had been exposed to COVID-19, were actively infected with it, or had recovered from it provided the deeply sampled blood TCRbeta repertoires that made up the dataset. The repertoires were made available in a free public database intended to serve as a resource for research on the immune response to SARS-CoV-2. The samples were drawn from two sources: the first 160 participants of the ongoing ImmuneRACE study, and 1,254 subjects contributed by 6 global collaborators. The sample metadata nearly always contained a de-identified subject ID, COVID-19 status, age in years and sex. Where available, HLA class I and class II types were taken from metadata supplied by the sample provider and were not determined by assay-based typing. What the authors observed across the whole study: Clinical and demographic metadata were provided uncurated, with the amount varying by source and participant.

One collaborating source in Seattle enrolled patients during active infection and followed them longitudinally through the course of disease. Whole blood was collected in K2EDTA tubes by collaborating institutions according to the institutions' own protocols. For TCRbeta analysis, collaborators shipped samples in one of three forms: frozen whole blood, isolated PBMCs, or DNA extracted from either of those sample types. TCRbeta CDR3 regions were amplified from genomic DNA by means of the immunoSEQ Assay, a bias-controlled multiplex PCR. Regarding the original processing steps: The number of nucleated cells in each sample was estimated from the amplification of reference gene primers within the assay. Sequence reads were collapsed and filtered to measure the absolute abundance of every unique TCRbeta CDR3 rearrangement. For each sample, productive Simpson clonality was calculated as the square root of Simpson's diversity index over productive rearrangements. What TCRdb holds here is the immuneACCESS table cut down to in-frame rearrangements. Part of the clones is not present; checked against another copy, under half of the missing clones reflect an unresolved V gene, and the others are unexplained. That table is the source of V, J and clone size, and D and trimming were worked out from the DNA. Here the sample has about 290,000 clones; about nine tenths occur a single time. Around 10% of the sample rests with the top ten.

Sequenced sample: peripheral blood. This receptor was identified in a woman in her 30s with COVID-19, enrolled during active disease. The chain is assembled from TRBV7-9 and TRBJ2-3; no confident D gene assignment can be made. The DNA is as follows: TGTGCCAGCAGCTTAAGGCAGACTAGCACAGATACGCAGTATTTT. It translates as CASSLRQTSTDTQYF.